This T cell receptor (beta chain) was identified in a study of cytomegalovirus exposure and HLA in healthy donors. Overall study findings and caveats: Immune exposure information comprised only CMV serostatus. Generally TCR sequences proved uncommon, though certain public TCRs appeared in numerous donors. Versus the approximately 720-donor mean, an Asian-associated ancestry cluster reportedly showed fewer N-insertions in a later analysis.

Concerning this clone: The antigen is unknown.

CDR1 and CDR2 from the germline V gene are MRHNA and SNTAGT. V was clipped by 5 bases and J by 5 bases, with 9 bases between them. This CDR3 contains 13 residues. Vbeta (60) and Jbeta (13) primers were used in the PCR. Data came from immunoSEQ multiplex PCR; TCRdb stores just in-frame clones and leaves some out. The data show 95,000 to 150,000 clones, roughly a sixth seen once. V and J are TRBV6-4 and TRBJ2-2; D remains unclear. The sample comprised PBMCs. This TCR came from a female donor in good health and CMV-seropositive. CDR3 in DNA: TGTGCCAGCAGTCCGGGTGAGACCGGGGAGCTGTTTTTT. It is translated as CASSPGETGELFF.